The rows below give T cell receptor beta chains drawn from one sample of a study of blood T cells in healthy people across ages. Each CDR3 protein gets one entry after TCRdb re-called the 5' RACE reads with MiXCR. Altogether fewer than 1 million distinct CDR3 sequences are present, around two fifths being singletons, with the ten largest covering under 20%. Material for sequencing was blood. The receptors were sampled from a man in his 60s in good health. The CDR3 runs from the conserved cysteine through the conserved F or W.

>TRBV6-1|TRBJ2-7|14
CASSEGGYSYEQYF
>TRBV20-1|TRBJ2-5|17
CSAPDLLASGGSGDQYF
>TRBV10-3|.|13
CAISVGAGGEQYF
>TRBV9|TRBJ2-3|15
CASSPTHGFTDTQYF
>TRBV19|TRBJ1-1|13
CASSKGSNTEAFF
>TRBV30|TRBJ1-1|12
CAWTALRTEAFF
>TRBV29-1|TRBJ2-5|12
CSVDGGQKTQYF
>TRBV7-8|TRBJ2-7|14
CASSSGTGFSEQYF
>TRBV20-1|TRBJ2-4|15
CSARHGTGTKNIQYF
>TRBV2|TRBJ1-1|13
CASTTELNTEAFF
>TRBV2|.|13
CASTTGFGNEQYF
>TRBV12-5|TRBJ2-5|13
CASGLGQQETQYF
>TRBV12-3/TRBV12-4|TRBJ2-2|16
CASSRNSGGYTGELFF
>TRBV27|TRBJ2-3|16
CASTGLAGGLSATQYF
>TRBV9|TRBJ2-1|14
CASSGPSEYNEQFF
>TRBV7-2|TRBJ2-5|15
CASRHSGGARETQYF
>TRBV7-3|.|15
CASSLQGGTENIQFF
>TRBV27|TRBJ2-3|17
CASSLAASGGASDTQYF
>TRBV12-3/TRBV12-4|TRBJ1-1|13
CASSVDRGIYGFF
>TRBV3-1|TRBJ1-1|14
CASSQEAGTTEAFF
>TRBV27|TRBJ2-3|16
CASRRLAGAPTDTQYF
>TRBV7-2|TRBJ1-4|14
CASSFTGLDEKLFF
>TRBV9|TRBJ2-7|12
CASSYHGGEQYF
>TRBV4-1|TRBJ2-3|15
CASSLSGGRDDTQYF
>TRBV6-1|TRBJ1-2|14
CASSEVGQAYGYTF
>TRBV27|TRBJ1-1|14
CASSFQGESTEAFF
>TRBV5-1|TRBJ1-6|15
CASSLTGVNRSPLHF
>TRBV7-2|TRBJ1-1|17
CASSQTGAGGMNTEAFF
>TRBV4-2|.|13
CASSQDSTYEQYF
>TRBV6-6|TRBJ1-5|11
CASRSDQPQHF
>TRBV30|TRBJ2-1|13
CAWSRDNYNEQFF
>TRBV20-1|TRBJ2-6|16
CSARTQGLSGANVLTF
>TRBV5-1|TRBJ1-1|14
CASSLLDVSSEAFF
>TRBV9|TRBJ2-2|15
CASSVAGYLAGELFF
>TRBV5-1|TRBJ1-2|13
CASSSAQSYGYTF
>TRBV4-3|TRBJ2-2|16
CASSFRDYGETGELFF
>TRBV6-2/TRBV6-3|TRBJ2-1|15
CASTEGGARHNEQFF